This T cell receptor (beta chain) is from a study of vaccination effects on CD4 cells after COVID-19. Whole-study findings and limits: Convalescent patients' post-vaccine spike repertoire was mostly distinct vaccine-induced clones.

Assay: immunoSEQ multiplex PCR; the TCRdb copy retains only in-frame clones and omits some. The sample includes around 46,000 clones, approximately 81% of them seen just once. Note on this clone: Its antigen remains unknown.

Before any sequencing was done, the ViraFEST assay used viral peptide pools to expand antigen-specific CD4+ T cells. Researchers isolated CD4+ T cells once approximately eleven days of culture had elapsed. Sometime from March through December 2020, the person acquired a SARS-CoV-2 infection that PCR confirmed. Trimming removed 0 bases from V and 8 bases from J, with 8 bases in between. Germline CDR1 and CDR2: SGHAT and FQNNGV. CDR3 length: 13 residues. The sample was CD4+ T cells from PBMCs cultured with a peptide pool, taken before COVID-19 vaccination. This clonotype was sampled from a human donor who had a prior SARS-CoV-2 infection. This sequence joins TRBV11-2 and TRBJ2-1, with TRBD1 as a possible D gene (6 bases). The DNA for the CDR3 is TGTGCCAGCAGCTTAGATGGGGGCTATGAGCAGTTCTTC. Amino acid sequence: CASSLDGGYEQFF.